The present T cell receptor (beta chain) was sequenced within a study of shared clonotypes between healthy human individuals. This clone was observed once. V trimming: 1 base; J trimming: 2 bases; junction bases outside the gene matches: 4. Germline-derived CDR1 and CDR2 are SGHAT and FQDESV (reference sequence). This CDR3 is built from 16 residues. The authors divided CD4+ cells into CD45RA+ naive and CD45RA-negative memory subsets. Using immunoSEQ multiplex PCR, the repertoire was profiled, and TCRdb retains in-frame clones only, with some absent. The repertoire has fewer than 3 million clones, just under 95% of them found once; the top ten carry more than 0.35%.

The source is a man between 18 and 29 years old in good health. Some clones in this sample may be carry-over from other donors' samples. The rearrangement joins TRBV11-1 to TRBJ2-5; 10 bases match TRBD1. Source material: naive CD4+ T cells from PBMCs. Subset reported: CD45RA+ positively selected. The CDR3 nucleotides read TGTGCCAGCAGCTTAGGGGACAGGGGAGGACAAGAGACCCAGTACTTC. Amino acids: CASSLGDRGGQETQYF.